Following are 22 T cell receptor beta chains from one sample sequenced in a study of regulatory and conventional T cells in RAG deficiency. TCRdb's copy holds only in-frame clones and misses some; the assay was immunoSEQ multiplex PCR. The sample has about 30,000 clones; more than 90% are singletons. Blood CD4+ CD25-low CD127-high conventional T cells supplied the genomic DNA template. The data were also submitted as part of a second study, on regulatory T cells. That work states: The PCR used 52 TRBV and 13 TRBJ primers.

Sequencing was performed on CD25- CD4+ T cells sorted from blood. These receptors were obtained from a human donor in good health.

CDR3 loop: CASSVGLAGGLTGELFF. The DNA for the CDR3 is TGTGCCAGTAGTGTCGGACTAGCGGGAGGGCTCACCGGGGAGCTGTTTTTT. J is TRBJ2-2 and V is TRBV19, with 15 bases matching TRBD2. The V segment lost 5 bases and the J segment 4 bases; nucleotides outside the gene matches: 5. Germline-derived CDR1 and CDR2 are LNHDA and SQIVND (reference sequence). The CDR3 extends over 17 amino acids.

V gene TRBV7-9 combines with J gene TRBJ1-4; TRBD1 might be the D (6 bases). The V gene lost 5 bases and the J gene lost 3 bases, with 22 bases spanning the gap. Germline V gene data show CDR1 as SEHNR and CDR2 as FQNEAQ (reference sequence). The CDR3 has 18 residues. CDR3: CASSLLGYRDAANEKLFF. DNA for the CDR3: TGTGCCAGCAGCCTTCTAGGGTACAGGGACGCGGCTAATGAAAAACTGTTTTTT.

This chain uses TRBV27 with TRBJ1-1; 7 bases are a match to TRBD1. V lost 4 bases to trimming and J lost 1 base; unmatched junction nucleotides: 3. The germline gives CDR1 MNHEY, CDR2 SMNVEV (reference sequence). The CDR3 runs 14 residues. For the CDR3, the DNA is TGTGCCAGCAGTTGGAGACAGGGGAACACTGAAGCTTTCTTT. This sequence encodes CASSWRQGNTEAFF.

The count of this clone is one. The chain links TRBV5-1 to TRBJ2-7; D is possibly TRBD2 (6 bases). V was trimmed by 3 bases and J by 3 bases, leaving 16 bases between them. This CDR3 contains 15 residues. Looked up from germline, CDR1 is SGHRS and CDR2 is YFSETQ. CDR3 nucleotide sequence: TGCGCCAGCAGCTATTCGCGGGCGGGGATCTACGAGCAGTACTTC. Translating gives CASSYSRAGIYEQYF.

V and J are TRBV14 and TRBJ2-5, with 9 positions matching TRBD2. This CDR3 has 17 residues. Per germline, CDR1 SGHDN and CDR2 FVKESK. The J segment lost 1 base and the V segment lost 1 base, leaving 7 bases of the junction unmatched. The CDR3 sequence: CASSQGLAGRLQETQYF. In nucleotides, the CDR3 is TGTGCCAGCAGCCAAGGGCTAGCGGGGCGCCTCCAAGAGACCCAGTACTTC.

The CDR3 region has the DNA TGTGCCAGCTCACCGCCAGAAGGTGAAGGGAGGTGGAGGAACTATGGCTACACCTTC. Its protein product is CASSPPEGEGRWRNYGYTF. This chain joins TRBV18 and TRBJ1-2; no clear D. The CDR3 runs to 19 residues. V shed 3 bases and J shed 2 bases, with 25 bases lying between them. The germline CDR1 and CDR2 sequences are KGHSH and LQKENI.

The chain recombines TRBV14 with TRBJ2-1; 14 positions agree with TRBD2. The germline gives CDR1 SGHDN, CDR2 FVKESK. The CDR3 sequence is 20 residues long. The trim removed 5 bases at V and 3 bases at J, leaving 15 bases unmatched. Here the CDR3 reads CASSSVPGLAGVSLYNEQFF. CDR3 bases: TGTGCCAGCAGCAGTGTCCCGGGACTAGCGGGAGTATCACTCTACAATGAGCAGTTCTTC.

The J gene is TRBJ2-2, the V gene TRBV2, with TRBD2 as a possible D gene (5 bases). The CDR3 has 15 residues. Germline CDR1 is SNHLY and CDR2 is FYNNEI. The V end was cut by 5 bases, the J end by 3 bases, with 13 bases between. The CDR3, as DNA: TGTGCCAGCAGTAGAACTCGGGGAGACACCGGGGAGCTGTTTTTT. This gives the protein CASSRTRGDTGELFF.

The V and J genes are TRBV5-6 and TRBJ2-5; 11 positions match TRBD1. The CDR3 has 16 residues. CDR1 is SGHDT and CDR2 is YYEEEE in the germline V gene. V lost 4 bases to trimming and J lost 2 bases; unmatched junction nucleotides: 7. The CDR3 nucleotides read TGTGCCAGCAGCGCACCGGGACAGGGGGATCAAGAGACCCAGTACTTC. Translation: CASSAPGQGDQETQYF.

The CDR3 reads CASSTDRVGNTIYF. In DNA form, the CDR3 reads TGTGCCAGCAGCACCGACAGGGTGGGAAACACCATATATTTT. V and J are TRBV28 and TRBJ1-3; 7 bases are shared with TRBD1. This CDR3 is 14 amino acids long. Germline V CDR1 and CDR2: MDHEN, SYDVKM. V was clipped by 6 bases and J by 4 bases; unmatched bases: 6.

The rearrangement joins TRBV5-1 to TRBJ2-1; perhaps TRBD1 as D (6 bases). Germline loops: CDR1 SGHRS, CDR2 YFSETQ. V shed 5 bases and J shed 4 bases, with 16 bases lying between them. This CDR3 region has 15 residues. The CDR3 DNA reads as TGCGCCAGCAGTCGAACCCCAGGGGCGTACAATGAGCAGTTCTTC. Protein: CASSRTPGAYNEQFF.

The CDR3 here is CASRSTSAGSGELFF. DNA of the CDR3: TGTGCCAGCAGATCGACTAGCGCGGGAAGCGGGGAGCTGTTTTTT. The chain links TRBV6-5 to TRBJ2-2, with 8 nucleotides matching TRBD2. The CDR3 runs to 15 residues. Germline V gene data show CDR1 as MNHEY and CDR2 as SVGAGI. Germline trimming cut 6 bases from V and 7 bases from J; bases unmatched to any gene: 10.

The chain uses TRBV18 and TRBJ1-6; 10 positions agree with TRBD1. The CDR3 loop spans 15 amino acids. Germline-derived CDR1 and CDR2 are KGHSH and LQKENI. Unmatched junction bases numbered 3, after V lost 1 base and J lost 9 bases. CDR3 loop: CASSPQGQGSSPLHF. As DNA, the CDR3 is TGTGCCAGCTCACCACAGGGACAGGGGAGTTCACCCCTCCACTTT.

The rearrangement links TRBV30 to TRBJ2-1; 9 nucleotides line up with TRBD2. J gave up 7 bases and V 4 bases, and 8 bases lay outside the gene matches. Per the germline V gene, CDR1 is GTSNPN and CDR2 is SVGIG (reference sequence). The CDR3 consists of 14 residues. CDR3 bases: TGTGCCTGGAAGATTAGCGGGGGTAGTAATGAGCAGTTCTTC. Its protein is CAWKISGGSNEQFF.

The chain has TRBV4-1 and TRBJ2-5; D call uncertain. The germline V gene encodes CDR1 MGHRA and CDR2 YSYEKL. Trimming removed 4 bases at V and 0 bases at J, with 12 bases between. The length of the CDR3 is 15 residues. The CDR3 DNA is TGCGCCAGCAGCCGTCAAACCGCGAACCAAGAGACCCAGTACTTC. This sequence encodes CASSRQTANQETQYF.

V usage is TRBV6-5 and J usage is TRBJ2-5, with D maybe TRBD1 (6 bases). CDR3 length equals 12 residues. The germline gives CDR1 MNHEY, CDR2 SVGAGI. The V gene lost 7 bases and the J gene lost 4 bases, with 10 bases spanning the gap. The CDR3 protein is CASNRVGETQYF. The CDR3 DNA follows: TGTGCCAGCAACAGGGTAGGAGAGACCCAGTACTTC.

DNA of the CDR3: TGTGCCAGCAGTTACTCCCAGATCTACGAGCAGTACTTC. It yields the protein CASSYSQIYEQYF. This chain joins TRBV6-6 and TRBJ2-7; D not resolved. CDR3 length equals 13 residues. Per germline, CDR1 MNHNY and CDR2 SVGAGI (reference sequence). Trimming took 0 bases from V and 3 from J, leaving 6 bases between them.

V usage is TRBV7-2 and J usage is TRBJ2-7; the match to TRBD1 covers 8 bases. J lost 2 bases, V lost 1 base, and 10 bases had no gene match. The germline V gene has CDR1 SGHTA and CDR2 FQGNSA. The CDR3 has 17 amino acids. CDR3 amino acids: CASSLVTGGRGTYEQYF. The CDR3 DNA is TGTGCCAGCAGCTTAGTAACAGGGGGAAGGGGGACCTACGAGCAGTACTTC.

This clone was seen just once. The rearrangement links TRBV25-1 to TRBJ1-5; D gene unclear. This CDR3 region has 15 residues. Trimming removed 3 bases from V and 4 bases from J, with 13 bases in between. The germline CDR1 and CDR2 sequences are MGHDK and SYGVNS. CDR3 coding DNA: TGTGCCAGCAGTGAGCCGGGGTTGGGAAATCAGCCCCAGCATTTT. Translation gives CASSEPGLGNQPQHF.

The chain links TRBV6-4 to TRBJ1-1, with unresolved D. This CDR3 is 13 amino acids long. The V end lost 5 bases, the J end lost 6 bases, and 13 bases lay between the germline ends. CDR1 is MRHNA, CDR2 SNTAGT, per germline. DNA for the CDR3: TGTGCCAGCAGTCCAGGCCCGGGGTCTGAAGCTTTCTTT. Its protein product is CASSPGPGSEAFF.

V is TRBV30 and J is TRBJ1-1; no clear D. Germline CDR1 reads GTSNPN; CDR2 reads SVGIG (reference sequence). CDR3 length: 12 residues. Trimming left V 4 bases short and J 6 bases short, with 12 bases between. The CDR3 nucleotides are TGTGCCTGGAAATACCAAACAGCTGAAGCTTTCTTT. This translates into CAWKYQTAEAFF.

This clone was detected once. The V and J genes are TRBV5-1 and TRBJ2-3; 9 bases fit TRBD1. V lost 0 bases to trimming and J lost 2 bases; unmatched junction nucleotides: 7. Germline values: CDR1 SGHRS, CDR2 YFSETQ. The CDR3 has 17 amino acids. The DNA of the CDR3 is TGCGCCAGCAGCTTGGCAAAGGGGACAGGGATCACAGATACGCAGTATTTT. Residues: CASSLAKGTGITDTQYF.